A selection of T cell receptor beta chains follows, all from one sample in a study of shared clonotypes between healthy human individuals. Profiled with immunoSEQ multiplex PCR; TCRdb holds only in-frame clones, not every one. The sample carries 2 million to 2.5 million clones, just over 90% recorded once. The sequencing sample was made of naive CD4+ T cells from PBMCs. The receptors come from a man in his late teens or twenties in good health. Some clones in this sample may be carry-over from other donors' samples. CDR3s include the opening cysteine and the closing phenylalanine or tryptophan.

cdr3_aa cdr3_length v_call
CASSSTTSGHYSYEQYF 17 TRBV11-2
CASSQELRRETQYF 14 TRBV4-3
CSATQGGYGYTF 12 TRBV29-1
CASSFGRAGDTQYF 14 TRBV5-1
CASSSQGYEQYF 12 TRBV7-2
CASSAREGRNEQYF 14 TRBV9
CASSLGRQETQYF 13 TRBV7-2
CASSGGTSGRQPPYEQYF 18 TRBV25-1
CASSIELNTEAFF 13 TRBV5-1
CASSAPGTSYNEQFF 15 TRBV9
CASSESDTQYF 11 TRBV18
CASSQTGSWETQYF 14 TRBV14
CASSPIQQPQHF 12 TRBV28
CASSHSRGAEQFF 13 TRBV14
CASSPGGQNYGYTF 14 TRBV7-8
CASSLTAASGLNQPQHF 17 TRBV27